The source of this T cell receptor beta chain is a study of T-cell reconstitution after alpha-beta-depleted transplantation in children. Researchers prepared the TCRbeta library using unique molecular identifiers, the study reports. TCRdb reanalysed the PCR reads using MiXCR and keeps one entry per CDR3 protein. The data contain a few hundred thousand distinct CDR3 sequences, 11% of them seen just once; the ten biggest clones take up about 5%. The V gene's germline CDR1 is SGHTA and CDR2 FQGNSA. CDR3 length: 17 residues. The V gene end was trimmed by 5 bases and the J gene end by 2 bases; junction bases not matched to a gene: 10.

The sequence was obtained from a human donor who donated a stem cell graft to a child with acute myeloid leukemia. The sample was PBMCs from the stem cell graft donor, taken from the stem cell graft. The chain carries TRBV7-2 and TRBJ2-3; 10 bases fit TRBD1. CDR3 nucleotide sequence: TGTGCCAGCAGCCACCCCCCCGGGACAGGGGCCACAGATACGCAGTATTTT. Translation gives CASSHPPGTGATDTQYF.